These T cell receptor beta chains were read from a single sample in a study of human T cells and chemical hapten exposure. TCRdb re-called the RACE reads through MiXCR, storing one row per CDR3 protein. The table records about 190,000 distinct CDR3 sequences, 24% of them present only once. Sample: whole blood, taken in connection with sensitization to the hapten diphenylcyclopropenone (DPC). These receptors originate from a woman aged 40 to 50 with alopecia areata. Some clones in this sample may be carry-over from other donors' samples. CDR3s include the opening cysteine and the closing phenylalanine or tryptophan. D genes are given only for firm matches. Some rows mark clone size as missing; the rest say once, few, many or name a class of expanded clone.

>TRBV6-2/TRBV6-3|-|TRBJ2-7|TRBD1
CASSYDRVSYEQYF
TGTGCCAGCAGTTACGACAGGGTCTCCTACGAGCAGTACTTC
>TRBV19|-|TRBJ2-6|-
CASIRTVLSSGANVLTF
TGTGCCAGTATTCGGACAGTCCTAAGCTCTGGGGCCAACGTCCTGACTTTC
>TRBV7-2|few|TRBJ1-2|TRBD1
CASSRQGLNYGYTF
TGTGCCAGCAGTAGACAGGGGTTAAACTATGGCTACACCTTC
>TRBV3-1|few|TRBJ2-1|-
CASSQVEGLEQFF
TGTGCCAGCAGCCAAGTGGAGGGGCTTGAGCAGTTCTTC
>TRBV7-2|few|TRBJ2-3|-
CASSLVGRGVDTQYF
TGTGCCAGCAGCTTAGTCGGCAGGGGGGTGGATACGCAGTATTTT
>TRBV7-9|-|TRBJ2-6|-
CASSLAGTLFTLSGANVLTF
TGTGCCAGCAGCTTAGCGGGGACCCTTTTCACGCTCTCTGGGGCCAACGTCCTGACTTTC
>TRBV28|-|TRBJ1-5|TRBD1
CASSWGQGASNQPQHF
TGTGCCAGCAGCTGGGGACAGGGGGCCAGCAATCAGCCCCAGCATTTT
>TRBV19|few|TRBJ2-2|TRBD2
CAIDRSPSGVNTGELFF
TGTGCCATTGACAGAAGTCCTAGCGGGGTGAACACCGGGGAGCTGTTTTTT
>TRBV5-1|-|TRBJ1-4|-
CASSTGQRTNEKLFF
TGCGCCAGCAGCACCGGACAGCGAACTAATGAAAAACTGTTTTTT
>TRBV3-1|-|TRBJ1-1|-
CASSQALNTEAFF
TGTGCCAGCAGCCAAGCCCTGAACACTGAAGCTTTCTTT
>TRBV24-1|-|TRBJ2-1|TRBD2
CATSDPALAGDQFF
TGTGCCACCAGTGACCCAGCCCTAGCGGGAGATCAGTTCTTC
>TRBV28|-|TRBJ1-2|-
CASRVTGNAYGYTF
TGTGCCAGTCGCGTCACAGGGAATGCCTATGGCTACACCTTC
>TRBV4-1|-|TRBJ2-3|TRBD2
CASSQGLAQDTQYF
TGCGCCAGCAGCCAGGGACTAGCACAAGATACGCAGTATTTT
>TRBV10-3|-|TRBJ2-1|-
CAISERAGPGEQFF
TGTGCCATCAGTGAGCGGGCGGGACCGGGTGAGCAGTTCTTC
>TRBV27|few|TRBJ2-2|-
CASSSALGRRPNTGELFF
TGTGCCAGCAGTTCCGCCCTTGGTAGGCGGCCGAACACCGGGGAGCTGTTTTTT
>TRBV28|-|TRBJ1-1|TRBD1
CASTYTGGTEAFF
TGTGCCAGCACCTACACAGGGGGCACTGAAGCTTTCTTT
>TRBV29-1|-|TRBJ1-1|TRBD1
CSGLDRANTEAFF
TGCAGCGGCCTGGACAGGGCGAACACTGAAGCTTTCTTT
>TRBV12-3/TRBV12-4|-|TRBJ2-3|TRBD1
CASSSRDRGADTQYF
TGTGCCAGCAGCTCCCGGGACAGGGGTGCAGATACGCAGTATTTT
>TRBV20-1|-|TRBJ1-5|TRBD1
CSAPRDSSNQPQHF
TGCAGTGCTCCAAGGGACAGTAGCAATCAGCCCCAGCATTTT
>TRBV20-1|-|TRBJ1-5|-
CSATDTSNQPQHF
TGCAGTGCTACTGACACCAGCAATCAGCCCCAGCATTTT
>TRBV29-1|-|TRBJ2-7|TRBD1
CSVDRGGLEQYF
TGCAGCGTGGACAGGGGGGGATTGGAGCAGTACTTC
>TRBV4-3|-|TRBJ2-1|TRBD2
CASSRSSTGLAPYEQFF
TGCGCCAGCAGCCGATCTTCCACGGGACTAGCGCCGTATGAGCAGTTCTTC
>TRBV5-1|few|TRBJ2-7|-
CASSGDGNYEQYF
TGCGCCAGCAGCGGCGACGGCAACTACGAGCAGTACTTC
>TRBV2|-|TRBJ2-6|TRBD2
CANGGARSGANVLTF
TGTGCAAACGGGGGGGCCCGCTCTGGGGCCAACGTCCTGACTTTC
>TRBV6-5|many|TRBJ1-2|-
CASSFSVGHSGDGYTF
TGTGCCAGCAGTTTTTCCGTGGGACATTCCGGGGATGGCTACACCTTC
>TRBV20-1|few|TRBJ2-7|-
CSATVPPYEQYF
TGCAGTGCTACTGTACCTCCGTACGAGCAGTACTTC
>TRBV20-1|-|TRBJ2-3|TRBD2
CSAGGGAGTQYF
TGCAGTGCCGGGGGGGGTGCCGGTACGCAGTATTTT
>TRBV29-1|many|TRBJ2-7|-
CSGTGDSYEQYF
TGCAGCGGGACGGGGGACAGCTACGAGCAGTACTTC
>TRBV20-1|many|TRBJ1-1|-
CSAGGQLNTEAFF
TGCAGTGCTGGTGGGCAGTTGAACACTGAAGCTTTCTTT
>TRBV18|-|TRBJ1-1|-
CASSQQTGTEAFF
TGTGCCAGCTCACAACAGACGGGCACTGAAGCTTTCTTT
>TRBV4-3|few|TRBJ2-2|-
CASSQANQNGGELFF
TGCGCCAGCAGCCAAGCGAACCAAAACGGCGGGGAGCTGTTTTTT